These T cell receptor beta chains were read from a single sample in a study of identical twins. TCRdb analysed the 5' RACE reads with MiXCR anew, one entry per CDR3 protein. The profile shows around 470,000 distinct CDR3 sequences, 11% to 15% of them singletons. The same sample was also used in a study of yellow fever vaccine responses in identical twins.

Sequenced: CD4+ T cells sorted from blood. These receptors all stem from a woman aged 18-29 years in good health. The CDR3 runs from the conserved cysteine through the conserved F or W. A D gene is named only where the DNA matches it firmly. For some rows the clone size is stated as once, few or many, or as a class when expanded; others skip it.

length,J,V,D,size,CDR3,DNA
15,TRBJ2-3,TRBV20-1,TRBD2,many,CSALRLAGDTDTQYF,TGCAGTGCTCTTCGACTAGCGGGGGACACAGATACGCAGTATTTT
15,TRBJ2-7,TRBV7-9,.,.,CASQTAAGTSYEQYF,TGTGCCAGCCAAACCGCGGCAGGGACGTCCTACGAGCAGTACTTC
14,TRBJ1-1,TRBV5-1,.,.,CASSLSSGGTEAFF,TGCGCCAGCAGCTTATCTTCTGGGGGGACTGAAGCTTTCTTT
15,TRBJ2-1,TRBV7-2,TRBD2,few,CASSLLTSGMDEQFF,TGTGCCAGCAGCTTATTGACTAGCGGGATGGATGAGCAGTTCTTC
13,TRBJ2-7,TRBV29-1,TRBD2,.,CSVLTGGRSEQYF,TGCAGCGTTCTAACGGGGGGTAGGAGCGAGCAGTACTTC
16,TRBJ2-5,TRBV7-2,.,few,CASSLVLAGDRETQYF,TGTGCCAGCAGCTTAGTTTTGGCGGGCGATAGAGAGACCCAGTACTTC
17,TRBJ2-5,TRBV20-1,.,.,CSARDPQRGGLQETQYF,TGCAGTGCTAGAGATCCCCAAAGGGGCGGATTACAAGAGACCCAGTACTTC
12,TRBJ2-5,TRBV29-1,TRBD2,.,CSVGGGMQTQYF,TGCAGCGTGGGGGGAGGGATGCAGACCCAGTACTTC
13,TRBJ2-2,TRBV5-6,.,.,CASSLPVTGELFF,TGTGCCAGCAGCTTGCCAGTCACCGGGGAGCTGTTTTTT
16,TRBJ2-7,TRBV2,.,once,CASSSWGRQGGGEQYF,TGTGCCAGCAGCAGTTGGGGAAGACAGGGAGGTGGTGAGCAGTACTTC
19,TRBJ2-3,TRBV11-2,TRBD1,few,CASSLKNTRTGFSTDTQYF,TGTGCCAGCAGCTTAAAGAATACCCGGACAGGGTTTAGCACAGATACGCAGTATTTT
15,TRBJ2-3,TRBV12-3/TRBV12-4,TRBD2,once,CASRRERGVADTQYF,TGTGCCAGCAGACGGGAGCGGGGGGTAGCGGATACGCAGTATTTT
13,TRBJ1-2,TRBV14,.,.,CASSPGVLYGYTF,TGTGCCAGCAGCCCGGGTGTCCTCTATGGCTACACCTTC
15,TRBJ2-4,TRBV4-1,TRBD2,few,CASRTGLRFGNIQYF,TGCGCCAGCAGGACGGGACTAAGGTTTGGAAACATTCAGTACTTC
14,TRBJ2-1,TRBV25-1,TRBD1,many,CASSGGTGNNEQFF,TGTGCCAGCAGTGGGGGGACAGGAAACAATGAGCAGTTCTTC
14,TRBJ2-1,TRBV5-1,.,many,CASSPPEGGNEQFF,TGCGCCAGCAGCCCCCCCGAGGGAGGCAATGAGCAGTTCTTC
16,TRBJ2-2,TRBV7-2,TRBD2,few,CASSLAASGISGELFF,TGTGCCAGCAGCTTAGCGGCTAGCGGGATTTCCGGGGAGCTGTTTTTT
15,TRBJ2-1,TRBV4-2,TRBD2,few,CASSQLAGGTNEQFF,TGTGCCAGCAGCCAATTAGCGGGAGGAACCAATGAGCAGTTCTTC
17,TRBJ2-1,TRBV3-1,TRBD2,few,CASSQARGGGAFREQFF,TGTGCCAGCAGCCAAGCGAGAGGCGGGGGGGCCTTTCGGGAGCAGTTCTTC
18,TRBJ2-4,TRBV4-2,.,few,CASSQVLELLGAGNIQYF,TGTGCCAGCAGCCAAGTCCTGGAATTGCTGGGGGCGGGAAACATTCAGTACTTC
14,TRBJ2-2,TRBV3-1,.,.,CASSQVGYTGELFF,TGTGCCAGCAGCCAAGTAGGTTACACCGGGGAGCTGTTTTTT
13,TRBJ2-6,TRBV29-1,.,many,CSVDSSGANVLTF,TGCAGCGTCGACAGTTCTGGGGCCAACGTCCTGACTTTC
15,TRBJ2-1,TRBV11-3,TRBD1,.,CASSLVSTGGNEQFF,TGTGCCAGCAGCTTAGTGTCTACAGGGGGGAATGAGCAGTTCTTC
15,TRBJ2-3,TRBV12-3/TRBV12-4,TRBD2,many,CASSLGLAGRDTQYF,TGTGCCAGCAGTTTAGGACTAGCGGGACGAGATACGCAGTATTTT
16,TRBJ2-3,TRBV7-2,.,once,CASSLAILSRTDTQYF,TGTGCCAGCAGCTTAGCGATTTTGTCGCGCACAGATACGCAGTATTTT
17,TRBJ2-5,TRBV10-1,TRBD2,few,CASSDGTSGRARETQYF,TGCGCCAGCAGTGACGGGACTAGCGGGAGGGCCAGAGAGACCCAGTACTTC
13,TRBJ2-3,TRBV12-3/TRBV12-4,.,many,CASRNGNTDTQYF,TGTGCCAGCAGGAACGGGAACACAGATACGCAGTATTTT
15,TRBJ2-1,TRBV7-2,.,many,CASSLERGGYNEQFF,TGTGCCAGCAGCTTAGAGCGAGGGGGTTACAATGAGCAGTTCTTC
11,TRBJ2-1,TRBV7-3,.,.,CASSHGNEQFF,TGTGCCAGCAGCCACGGTAATGAGCAGTTCTTC
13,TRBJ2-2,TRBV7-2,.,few,CASSATWNGELFF,TGTGCCAGCAGCGCGACCTGGAACGGGGAGCTGTTTTTT
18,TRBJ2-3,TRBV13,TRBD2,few,CASSSKGLAGAPFDTQYF,TGTGCCAGCAGCTCAAAAGGACTAGCGGGGGCCCCCTTTGATACGCAGTATTTT
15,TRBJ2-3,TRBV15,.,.,CATSSDGTSTDTQYF,TGTGCCACCAGCAGCGACGGAACCAGCACAGATACGCAGTATTTT
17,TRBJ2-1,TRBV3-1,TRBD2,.,CASSQRTSGRPDNEQFF,TGTGCCAGCAGCCAAAGGACTAGCGGGAGGCCCGACAATGAGCAGTTCTTC
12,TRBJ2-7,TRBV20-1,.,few,CSAPDGNYEQYF,TGCAGTGCGCCAGACGGAAACTACGAGCAGTACTTC
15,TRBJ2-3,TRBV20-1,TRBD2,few,CSASTGTSGTDTQYF,TGCAGTGCTAGTACCGGGACTAGCGGCACAGATACGCAGTATTTT
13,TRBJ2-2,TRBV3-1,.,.,CASTGIYTGELFF,TGTGCCAGCACGGGGATTTACACCGGGGAGCTGTTTTTT
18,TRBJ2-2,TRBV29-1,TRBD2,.,CSAIHVLTSGGDAGELFF,TGCAGCGCTATTCACGTCCTCACTAGCGGAGGCGACGCCGGGGAGCTGTTTTTT
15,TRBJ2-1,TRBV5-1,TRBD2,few,CASSLIAGFLNEQFF,TGCGCCAGCAGCCTCATAGCGGGATTTTTGAATGAGCAGTTCTTC
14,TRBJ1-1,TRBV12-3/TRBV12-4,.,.,CASSFEGLGTEAFF,TGTGCCAGCAGTTTCGAGGGGCTTGGTACTGAAGCTTTCTTT
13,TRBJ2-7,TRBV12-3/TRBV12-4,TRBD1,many,CASQSGQSYEQYF,TGTGCCAGCCAATCGGGACAGAGCTACGAGCAGTACTTC
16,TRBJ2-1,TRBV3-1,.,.,CASSQGSRGIYNEQFF,TGTGCCAGCAGCCAAGGTTCACGGGGGATCTACAATGAGCAGTTCTTC
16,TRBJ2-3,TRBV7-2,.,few,CASSPEVAGRTDTQYF,TGTGCCAGCAGCCCAGAGGTCGCGGGGCGCACAGATACGCAGTATTTT
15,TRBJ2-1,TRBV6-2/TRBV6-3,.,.,CASSYGLGSYNEQFF,TGTGCCAGCAGTTACGGACTGGGATCCTACAATGAGCAGTTCTTC
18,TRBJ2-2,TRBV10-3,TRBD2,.,CAISELGLAGGTTGELFF,TGTGCCATCAGTGAGCTGGGACTAGCGGGAGGGACCACCGGGGAGCTGTTTTTT
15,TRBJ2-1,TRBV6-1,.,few,CASSRWGAFGNEQFF,TGTGCCAGCAGCCGCTGGGGGGCGTTTGGGAATGAGCAGTTCTTC
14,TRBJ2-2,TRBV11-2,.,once,CASSLPGYTGELFF,TGTGCCAGCAGCTTACCGGGCTACACCGGGGAGCTGTTTTTT
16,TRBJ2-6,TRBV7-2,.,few,CASSVNTLSGANVLTF,TGTGCCAGCAGCGTCAATACGCTTTCTGGGGCCAACGTCCTGACTTTC
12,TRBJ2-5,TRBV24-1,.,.,CATSDYRETQYF,TGTGCCACCAGTGACTATCGGGAGACCCAGTACTTC
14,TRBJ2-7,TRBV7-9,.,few,CASSRRRDSHEQYF,TGTGCCAGCAGCCGCCGAAGGGACTCCCACGAGCAGTACTTC
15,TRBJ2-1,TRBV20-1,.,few,CSATSASGTYNEQFF,TGCAGTGCTACCTCAGCCTCGGGCACCTACAATGAGCAGTTCTTC
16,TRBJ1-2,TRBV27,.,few,CASSRTLSGANYGYTF,TGTGCCAGCAGCCGAACTCTCTCAGGGGCAAACTATGGCTACACCTTC
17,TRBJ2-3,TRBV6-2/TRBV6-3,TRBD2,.,CASSYWTSANSTDTQYF,TGTGCCAGCAGTTACTGGACTAGCGCAAACAGCACAGATACGCAGTATTTT
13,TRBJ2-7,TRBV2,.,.,CASSVGRSYEQYF,TGTGCCAGCAGTGTGGGTCGCTCCTACGAGCAGTACTTC